This TCR beta chain was identified in a study of shared clonotypes between healthy human individuals. Study-level results: The sampled material consisted only of blood, and tissue repertoires are likely to differ.

Generated by immunoSEQ multiplex PCR, the TCRdb table keeps only in-frame clones and is missing some. The sample records about half a million clones, 81% being singletons. Worth noting for this clone: Its cognate antigen is unknown.

The V segment lost 6 bases and the J segment 0 bases; nucleotides outside the gene matches: 6. This CDR3 has 16 amino acids. Germline assignment: CDR1 SEHNR and CDR2 FQNEAQ (reference sequence). Material for sequencing was PBMCs. The V and J genes are TRBV7-9 and TRBJ2-2; 8 bases are a match to TRBD2. This receptor was taken from a woman between 40 and 50 years old in good health. Some clones in this sample may be carry-over from other donors' samples. This CDR3 reads CASRATSGPNTGELFF. CDR3 bases: TGTGCCAGCAGGGCCACTAGCGGACCGAACACCGGGGAGCTGTTTTTT.